This T cell receptor beta chain is drawn from a study of PD-L1 blockade in urothelial cancer. Study as a whole: The analyses of blood took place 3 weeks (second dose) and 6 weeks after treatment start.

V lost 5 bases and J lost 4, with 9 bases in between. Germline-derived CDR1 and CDR2 are SEHNR and FQNEAQ (reference sequence). The CDR3 totals 12 residues. This sample's time point: pretreatment peripheral blood. In its sample, this clone was seen many times. This table comes from immunoSEQ multiplex PCR, and its TCRdb copy is limited to in-frame clones, with some not included. The repertoire consists of about 79,000 clones, with over 80% occurring once and the leading ten covering approximately 7.1%. Sequenced material: PBMCs, taken around atezolizumab (anti-PD-L1) treatment. The clonotype comes from a man in his forties with urothelial cancer. The rearrangement uses TRBV7-9 and TRBJ2-7; D possibly corresponds to TRBD2 (5 bases). In DNA form, the CDR3 reads TGTGCCAGCAGCCCCTCGGGGTACGAGCAGTACTTC. The encoded protein is CASSPSGYEQYF. Full variable domain (outside the CDR3, taken from reference TRBV7-9 and TRBJ2-7): DTGVSQNPRHKITKRGQNVTFRCDPISEHNRLYWYRQTLGQGPEFLTYFQNEAQLEKSRLLSDRFSAERPKGSFSTLEIQRTEQGDSAMYLCASSPSGYEQYFGPGTRLTVT.